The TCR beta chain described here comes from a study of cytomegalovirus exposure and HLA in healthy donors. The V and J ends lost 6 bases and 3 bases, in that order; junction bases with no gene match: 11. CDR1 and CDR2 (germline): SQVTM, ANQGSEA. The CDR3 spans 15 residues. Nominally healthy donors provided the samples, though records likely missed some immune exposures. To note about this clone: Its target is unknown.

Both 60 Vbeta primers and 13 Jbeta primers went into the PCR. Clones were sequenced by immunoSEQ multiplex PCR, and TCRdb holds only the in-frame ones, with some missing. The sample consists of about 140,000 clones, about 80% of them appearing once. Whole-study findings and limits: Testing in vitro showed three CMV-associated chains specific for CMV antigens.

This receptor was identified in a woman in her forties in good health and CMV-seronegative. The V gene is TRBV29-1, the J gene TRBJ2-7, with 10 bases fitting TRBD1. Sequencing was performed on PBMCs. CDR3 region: CSVAGWDRGIYEQYF. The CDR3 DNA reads TGCAGCGTGGCAGGGTGGGACAGGGGAATCTACGAGCAGTACTTC.